This T cell receptor (beta chain) was profiled in a study of beta chain features in type 1 diabetes. The isolated RNA, all of it, was reverse transcribed, so expressed TCRB transcripts were what got sequenced. Generated by immunoSEQ multiplex PCR, the TCRdb table keeps only in-frame clones and is missing some. The sample has 160,000 or so clones, around 10% seen once. This clone was found a few times. Its matching antigen is unknown. Sorted populations all exceeded 95% purity. The CDR3 sequence is 11 residues long. V lost 4 bases and J 7 bases, leaving 6 bases between the germline ends. The germline V gene has CDR1 LNHNV and CDR2 YYDKDF (reference sequence). Points from the study as a whole: A greater similarity of naive, central memory and Treg TCRB repertoires was seen among patients than among healthy donors. Insertions were fewer and deletions more numerous at VDJ junctions in type 1 diabetes patients.

The sample comprised central memory CD4+ T cells from blood. This receptor was identified in a man aged 18 to 30 in good health. The rearrangement uses TRBV15 and TRBJ2-3; D is unclear. The CDR3: CATSISHTQYF. The DNA of the CDR3 is TGTGCCACCAGCATCAGTCATACGCAGTATTTT.